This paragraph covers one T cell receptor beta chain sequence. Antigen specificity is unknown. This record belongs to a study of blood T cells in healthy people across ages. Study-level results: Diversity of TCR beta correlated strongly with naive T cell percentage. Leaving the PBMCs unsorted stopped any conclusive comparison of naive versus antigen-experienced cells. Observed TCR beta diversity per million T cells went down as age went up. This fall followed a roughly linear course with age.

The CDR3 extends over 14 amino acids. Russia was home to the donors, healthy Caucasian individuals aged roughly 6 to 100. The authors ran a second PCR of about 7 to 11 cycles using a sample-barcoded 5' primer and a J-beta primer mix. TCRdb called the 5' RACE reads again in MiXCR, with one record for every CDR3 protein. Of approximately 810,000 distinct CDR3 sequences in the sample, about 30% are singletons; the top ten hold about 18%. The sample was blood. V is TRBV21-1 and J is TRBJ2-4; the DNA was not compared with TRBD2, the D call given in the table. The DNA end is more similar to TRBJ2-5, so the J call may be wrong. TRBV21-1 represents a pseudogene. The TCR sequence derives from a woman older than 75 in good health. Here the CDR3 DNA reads TGTGCCAGCGGAGGGGGGGCCGTCCAAGAGACCCAGTACTTC. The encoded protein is CASGGGAVQETQYF.